This entry features one T cell receptor (beta chain) sequence. Its antigen remains unknown. Germline values: CDR1 DFQATT, CDR2 SNEGSKA (reference sequence). This CDR3 comprises 11 residues. V was cut by 6 bases and J by 8 bases, with 13 bases left in between. This entry belongs to a study of blood T cells in healthy people across ages. Whole-study results and caveats: Strong correlation existed between TCR beta diversity and naive T cell percentage.

A sample-barcoded 5' primer and a J-beta primer mix were used in a second PCR of roughly 7 to 11 cycles. MiXCR was run by TCRdb on the 5' RACE reads, yielding one entry per CDR3 protein. The table includes approximately 820,000 distinct CDR3 sequences, roughly 44% detected once. This receptor was taken from a man in his fifties or sixties in good health. The specimen sequenced was blood. The rearrangement uses TRBV20-1 and TRBJ1-2; TRBD1 is a possible D gene (5 bases). CDR3 in amino acids: CSAGPTGGYTF. In DNA form, the CDR3 reads TGCAGTGCGGGGCCAACGGGCGGCTACACCTTC.